Below, 27 T cell receptor beta chains from the same sample are listed, as sequenced in a study of T-cell memory formation after mild COVID-19 (dated by TCRdb to the early 2020s). To prepare the library, 5' RACE was applied. TCRdb lists the instrument as Illumina NovaSeq 6000. In-frame beta chains were kept once TCRdb had trimmed the public reads at Q25 with fastp and called clones with MiXCR. CDR3 protein sequences are deduplicated, and each keeps its most common genes and DNA. The sample table records 380,000 or so distinct CDR3 sequences; approximately 15% of these occur just once. The ten biggest clones cover around a fifth of the sample. Material for sequencing was PBMCs or a T cell subset sorted from them (not recorded which). These receptor sequences come from a man younger than 30 who had mild COVID-19 (a few samples of this study predate the infection). The sample titles of this study are shuffled in the database, so cell type and time point are left out; the donor was told from shared clones.

This clonotype was counted only a few times. The chain employs TRBV5-4 and TRBJ2-1; D not certain. The CDR3 is 13 residues long. The germline gives CDR1 SGHNT, CDR2 YYREEE (reference sequence). V was pared by 4 bases and J by 10 bases, with 15 bases between. The chain's CDR3 is CASSTAMNEEQFF. The CDR3 nucleotides are TGTGCCAGCAGCACTGCAATGAACGAGGAGCAGTTCTTC.

In its sample, this clonotype was seen many times. The CDR3 spells CASSLGRGGSEQFF. In nucleotides, the CDR3 is TGCGCCAGCAGCTTGGGCAGGGGAGGTAGTGAGCAGTTCTTC. The chain uses TRBV5-1 and TRBJ2-1; D could derive from TRBD1 or TRBD2 (6 bases each). Germline lookup yields CDR1 SGHRS and CDR2 YFSETQ. The V end was cut by 0 bases, the J end by 9 bases, with 13 bases between. The CDR3 spans 14 residues. The whole variable domain, filled in from reference TRBV5-1 and TRBJ2-1, reads KAGVTQTPRYLIKTRGQQVTLSCSPISGHRSVSWYQQTPGQGLQFLFEYFSETQRNKGNFPGRFSGRQFSNSRSEMNVSTLELGDSALYLCASSLGRGGSEQFFGPGTRLTVL.

This clonotype was found a few times. The chain uses TRBV10-3 and TRBJ1-1, with a possible D match to TRBD1 (6 bases). V lost 2 bases and J 4 bases, leaving 14 bases between the germline ends. Germline CDR1 ENHRY, CDR2 SYGVKD. The CDR3 has 15 residues. CDR3 in amino acids: CAISEKTGEATEAFF. The CDR3 DNA reads as TGTGCCATCAGTGAGAAGACAGGCGAGGCCACTGAAGCTTTCTTT.

In this sample, this clonotype turned up a few times. The chain links TRBV6-6 to TRBJ2-1; 7 bases line up with TRBD1. With V trimmed by 8 bases and J by 12 bases, 10 bases remained unmatched. Germline CDR1 and CDR2: MNHNY and SVGAGI (reference sequence). The CDR3 is 12 amino acids. The CDR3 here is CASRGLTGAQFF. The CDR3 coding sequence is TGTGCCAGCCGTGGGTTAACAGGGGCGCAGTTCTTC.

This sequence joins TRBV9 and TRBJ1-2; perhaps TRBD1 as D (6 bases). V dropped 4 bases and J dropped 8 bases, with 18 bases sitting between them. The CDR3 totals 14 residues. Germline V CDR1 and CDR2: SGDLS, YYNGEE. The CDR3 DNA reads TGTGCCAGCAGCCCAACGGGGGGCCCGAGGGGCTACACCTTC. The encoded protein is CASSPTGGPRGYTF.

This clonotype occurred a few times. This chain uses TRBV11-2 with TRBJ2-5, with 11 positions matching TRBD2. Germline values: CDR1 SGHAT, CDR2 FQNNGV. Trimming at V came to 1 base and at J to 3 bases, leaving 10 bases not matched to a gene. CDR3 length equals 18 residues. CDR3 sequence (DNA): TGTGCCAGCAGCTTAGGGTGGCCTAGCGGGGGGTTCAAAGAGACCCAGTACTTC. As protein: CASSLGWPSGGFKETQYF.

J is TRBJ2-1 and V is TRBV7-9, with 7 nucleotides matching TRBD2. CDR1 and CDR2 (germline): SEHNR, FQNEAQ (reference sequence). Trimming cost V 11 bases and J 10 bases; bases outside gene matches: 8. CDR3 length equals 11 residues. Written as DNA, the CDR3 is TGTGCCGGCGGGGGTTCGAGGGAGCAGTTCTTC. This sequence encodes CAGGGSREQFF.

This clonotype was observed at least ten times. The chain has TRBV7-8 and TRBJ1-2; D is perhaps TRBD1 (5 bases). The V end was cut by 3 bases, the J end by 3 bases, with 11 bases between. CDR1 and CDR2 (germline): SGHVS, FQNEAQ. The CDR3 contains 14 residues. The CDR3 reads CASSFQGTYYGYTF. Here the CDR3 DNA reads TGTGCCAGCAGCTTCCAGGGCACTTACTATGGCTACACCTTC.

This clonotype was detected only a few times. V gene TRBV6-5 combines with J gene TRBJ2-5, with 7 bases matching TRBD1. The CDR3 totals 16 residues. CDR1 and CDR2 (germline): MNHEY, SVGAGI. V gave up 2 bases and J gave up 5 bases; unmatched junction bases: 11. This CDR3 is CASSYAHSTGYETQYF. The CDR3 coding sequence is TGTGCCAGCAGTTACGCCCATTCGACAGGGTACGAGACCCAGTACTTC.

This clonotype came up a few times. This chain uses TRBV12-3 or TRBV12-4 with TRBJ1-1; D is possibly TRBD1 (5 bases). This CDR3 spans 15 amino acids. V was cut by 4 bases and J by 1 base, with 13 bases left in between. The CDR3 DNA sequence: TGTGCCAGCAGTTCGCCCCAGGGAGGGAACACTGAAGCTTTCTTT. Encoded protein: CASSSPQGGNTEAFF.

This clonotype has more than one count but fewer than ten. The chain carries TRBV6-2 or TRBV6-3 and TRBJ2-7; the D is unclear. This CDR3 comprises 12 residues. CDR1 MNHEY and CDR2 SVGEGT come from the germline V gene. V was trimmed by 2 bases and J by 3 bases, leaving 5 bases between them. CDR3 sequence reads: CASSYDVYEQYF. CDR3 nucleotides: TGTGCCAGCAGTTACGACGTCTACGAGCAGTACTTC.

V usage is TRBV21-1 and J usage is TRBJ2-6; the D segment call TRBD1 is taken from the table without a DNA check. TRBV21-1 counts as a pseudogene. The CDR3 contains 15 residues. CDR3 amino acids: CASSKRGSGANVLTF. For the CDR3, the DNA is TGTGCCAGCAGCAAGAGGGGATCTGGGGCCAACGTCCTGACTTTC.

The chain couples TRBV7-3 to TRBJ2-1, with TRBD1 matching 9 bases. V trimming: 2 bases; J trimming: 8 bases; junction bases outside the gene matches: 19. This CDR3 contains 19 residues. Per the germline V gene, CDR1 is SGHTA and CDR2 is FQGTGA. The CDR3 DNA follows: TGTGCCAGCAGCTTAGGGCCGCGGGGACAGGGTATTAGAGGAGATGAGCAGTTCTTC. Translating gives CASSLGPRGQGIRGDEQFF.

CDR3 in DNA: TGTGCCAGCAGCTTGTCTCTGGCCTACGAGCAGTACGTC. Translating it yields CASSLSLAYEQYV. J is TRBJ2-7 and V is TRBV5-5; D is unclear. The ends were cut back, 1 base at V and 2 bases at J, with 7 bases in the middle. The CDR3 totals 13 residues. Germline V gene sequence: CDR1 SGHKS, CDR2 YYEKEE (reference sequence).

This clonotype came up a few times. The CDR3 region is CASSPRGGSGNTIYF. In nucleotides, the CDR3 is TGTGCCAGCAGCCCCAGGGGGGGATCTGGAAACACCATATATTTT. The chain employs TRBV7-2 and TRBJ1-3; TRBD1 aligns across 7 bases. After removal of 5 bases from V and 1 base from J, the junction contained 5 bases not matched to a gene. Germline CDR1 and CDR2: SGHTA and FQGNSA. The CDR3 covers 15 residues.

This clonotype has just a few counts. The rearrangement uses TRBV20-1 and TRBJ2-7; no definite D call. Trimming left V 0 bases short and J 0 bases short, with 9 bases between. CDR1 is DFQATT, CDR2 SNEGSKA, per germline (reference sequence). The CDR3 is 14 amino acids. This CDR3 is CSARDDVSSYEQYV. CDR3 sequence (DNA): TGCAGTGCTAGAGATGATGTGAGCTCCTACGAGCAGTACGTC.

This rearrangement joins TRBV7-9 to TRBJ1-1, with D unresolved. The CDR3 totals 14 residues. Between the trimmed V and J ends, which lost 1 base and 3 bases, there was a span of 9 bases. In germline, CDR1 is SEHNR, CDR2 FQNEAQ (reference sequence). CDR3 sequence: CASSLGLGDTEAFF. CDR3 DNA sequence: TGTGCCAGCAGCTTAGGGTTAGGCGACACTGAAGCTTTCTTT.

The chain is built from TRBV10-3 and TRBJ2-2; D gene ambiguous. Trimming shortened V by 0 bases and J by 2 bases, and 4 bases separated the two germline ends. CDR1 and CDR2 (germline): ENHRY, SYGVKD. The length of the CDR3 is 14 residues. CDR3 nucleotides: TGTGCCATCAGTGAGTCGGTCAACACCGGGGAGCTGTTTTTT. Its protein is CAISESVNTGELFF.

The V and J genes are TRBV4-1 and TRBJ2-3; 9 nucleotides agree with TRBD2. Losses at the gene ends were 1 base for V and 7 bases for J; bases not matched to a gene: 3. The CDR3 consists of 14 residues. CDR1 is MGHRA and CDR2 is YSYEKL in the germline V gene. Here the CDR3 reads CASSQASSGNTQYF. The CDR3 bases are TGCGCCAGCAGCCAAGCGTCTAGCGGGAATACGCAGTATTTT.

The chain uses TRBV11-2 and TRBJ2-7, with no clear D. Germline-derived CDR1 and CDR2 are SGHAT and FQNNGV. Trimming shortened V by 1 base and J by 3 bases, and 7 bases separated the two germline ends. This CDR3 has 13 residues. CDR3 region: CASSLGVRYEQYF. CDR3 sequence (DNA): TGTGCCAGCAGCTTAGGTGTCCGCTACGAGCAGTACTTC.

The chain combines TRBV20-1 with TRBJ1-1, with D possibly being TRBD1 (6 bases). This CDR3 has 14 amino acids. CDR1 DFQATT and CDR2 SNEGSKA come from the germline V gene (reference sequence). Trimming took off 3 bases at V and 5 bases at J, with 16 bases between the two ends. The CDR3 protein is CSARGTLRETEAFF. CDR3 in DNA: TGCAGTGCTAGGGGGACACTTCGGGAGACTGAAGCTTTCTTT.

J is TRBJ2-3 and V is TRBV2; D is possibly TRBD2 (5 bases). Germline lookup yields CDR1 SNHLY and CDR2 FYNNEI. CDR3 length: 14 residues. Trimming cost V 6 bases and J 4 bases, with 14 bases left between them. CDR3 residues: CASSELVPPDTQYF. The CDR3 DNA reads TGTGCCAGCAGCGAACTAGTCCCCCCAGATACGCAGTATTTT.

This clonotype was observed a few times. The chain joins TRBV7-2 to TRBJ1-5; D unclear. The CDR3 totals 16 residues. V was trimmed by 5 bases and J by 1 base, leaving 15 bases between them. Germline V lookup: CDR1 SGHTA, CDR2 FQGNSA. CDR3 protein: CASSRPEDGSNQPQHF. Here the CDR3 DNA reads TGTGCCAGCAGCCGCCCAGAGGACGGGAGCAATCAGCCCCAGCATTTT. The full variable domain, its missing parts supplied by reference TRBV7-2 and TRBJ1-5, is GAGVSQSPSNKVTEKGKDVELRCDPISGHTALYWYRQSLGQGLEFLIYFQGNSAPDKSGLPSDRFSAERTGGSVSTLTIQRTQQEDSAVYLCASSRPEDGSNQPQHFGDGTRLSIL.

This clonotype was counted only a few times. The genes are TRBV29-1 and TRBJ1-2; D not resolved. V was pared by 4 bases and J by 8 bases, with 8 bases between. Looked up from germline, CDR1 is SQVTM and CDR2 is ANQGSEA. This CDR3 has 10 residues. The CDR3 nucleotides are TGCAGCGTTGTGTCTGGGGGCTACACCTTC. Its protein product is CSVVSGGYTF.

This clonotype was seen at least ten times. V and J are TRBV7-9 and TRBJ2-7; 10 nucleotides align to TRBD1. The V segment lost 5 bases and the J segment 5 bases; nucleotides outside the gene matches: 9. The V gene's germline CDR1 is SEHNR and CDR2 FQNEAQ (reference sequence). CDR3 length equals 15 residues. The CDR3 sequence is CASSAVGTGDHEQYV. In nucleotides, the CDR3 is TGTGCCAGCAGCGCAGTTGGGACAGGGGATCACGAGCAGTACGTC.

This clonotype was seen a handful of times. This chain uses TRBV29-1 with TRBJ2-5, with D possibly being TRBD1 (7 bases). The CDR3 spans 13 residues. The germline V gene encodes CDR1 SQVTM and CDR2 ANQGSEA. V gave up 6 bases and J gave up 0 bases, with 11 bases separating them. The CDR3 region has the DNA TGCAGCGTGGCGGGACAGAACCAAGAGACCCAGTACTTC. Translated, it gives CSVAGQNQETQYF. The whole variable domain, filled in from reference TRBV29-1 and TRBJ2-5, reads SAVISQKPSRDICQRGTSLTIQCQVDSQVTMMFWYRQQPGQSLTLIATANQGSEATYESGFVIDKFPISRPNLTFSTLTVSNMSPEDSSIYLCSVAGQNQETQYFGPGTRLLVL.

This sequence joins TRBV28 and TRBJ1-5, with a possible D match to TRBD1 (6 bases). V lost 1 base, J lost 0 bases, and 13 bases lay in between. The CDR3 totals 17 residues. Germline loops: CDR1 MDHEN, CDR2 SYDVKM. CDR3 bases: TGTGCCAGCAGTTTATTCAGGGGAGAGTTTAGCAATCAGCCCCAGCATTTT. Residues: CASSLFRGEFSNQPQHF.